A single sample is the source of the 29 T cell receptor beta chains below, sequenced in a study of control samples from healthy donors and cancer patients. The protocol was immunoSEQ multiplex PCR, while the TCRdb copy is restricted to in-frame clones and leaves out a portion. The sample records tens of thousands of clones, about 90% being singletons. Sequencing used blood. These TCRs come from a woman in her 50s in good health.

In its sample, this clone was seen a few times. The rearrangement joins TRBV27 to TRBJ2-7; D gene uncertain. The CDR3 length is 15 residues. Germline V gives CDR1 MNHEY, CDR2 SMNVEV (reference sequence). V lost 6 bases to trimming and J lost 4 bases, with 19 bases between them. The CDR3 nucleotides read TGTGCCAGCAGACGATCGGGTGGACCCCTTTACGAGCAGTACTTC. This encodes CASRRSGGPLYEQYF.

The chain carries TRBV3-1 (or the pseudogene TRBV3-2) and TRBJ1-1; D may be TRBD1 (6 bases). CDR1 is LGHDT and CDR2 is YNNKEL in the germline V gene (reference sequence). The V gene lost 7 bases and the J gene lost 1 base, with 25 bases spanning the gap. The CDR3 has 18 residues. The CDR3, as DNA: TGTGCCAGCACCCTATCGGGGTTTTGGGGGCAAGGGAACACTGAAGCTTTCTTT. As protein: CASTLSGFWGQGNTEAFF.

This sequence joins TRBV12-3 or TRBV12-4 and TRBJ1-2; perhaps TRBD1 as D (6 bases). Trimming removed 6 bases from V and 5 bases from J, with 13 bases in between. This CDR3 region has 13 residues. The CDR3 sequence is CASSRGEEYGYTF. For the CDR3, the DNA is TGTGCCAGCAGCAGGGGAGAGGAGTATGGCTACACCTTC.

J is TRBJ1-4 and V is TRBV28; 7 bases fit TRBD1. CDR1 is MDHEN, CDR2 SYDVKM, per germline. V dropped 4 bases and J dropped 6; count of bases not matched to a gene: 11. CDR3 length: 16 amino acids. This CDR3 is CASSSHPRQGYEKLFF. DNA for the CDR3: TGTGCCAGCAGTTCCCACCCGAGACAGGGTTATGAAAAACTGTTTTTT. Using reference TRBV28 and TRBJ1-4 for the parts outside the CDR3, the full variable domain is DVKVTQSSRYLVKRTGEKVFLECVQDMDHENMFWYRQDPGLGLRLIYFSYDVKMKEKGDIPEGYSVSREKKERFSLILESASTNQTSMYLCASSSHPRQGYEKLFFGSGTQLSVL.

The chain recombines TRBV9 with TRBJ2-7; D not resolved. Trimming cost V 3 bases and J 2 bases, with 15 bases left between them. The CDR3 loop spans 15 amino acids. The germline gives CDR1 SGDLS, CDR2 YYNGEE. The CDR3 here is CASSADISRAYEQYF. The DNA for the CDR3 is TGTGCCAGCAGCGCTGACATTTCACGGGCCTACGAGCAGTACTTC.

V usage is TRBV7-9 and J usage is TRBJ2-1; D might be TRBD1 or TRBD2, each matching 6 bases. The V gene lost 5 bases and the J gene lost 6 bases, with 20 bases spanning the gap. Germline V gene lookup returns CDR1 SEHNR and CDR2 FQNEAQ (reference sequence). This CDR3 region has 16 residues. Written as DNA, the CDR3 is TGTGCCAGCAGCCCTCGACGGGAAGGGGGGATCAATGAGCAGTTCTTC. It yields the protein CASSPRREGGINEQFF.

V is TRBV30 and J is TRBJ1-2; D unresolved. The CDR3 is 13 amino acids. Germline V gene lookup returns CDR1 GTSNPN and CDR2 SVGIG (reference sequence). The V and J ends lost 8 bases and 7 bases respectively, with 20 bases between them. The CDR3 coding sequence is TGTGCCGGCCCCCGACCGGGGAGCGGTGGCTACACCTTC. Translation: CAGPRPGSGGYTF.

The V gene is TRBV14, the J gene TRBJ2-1; unclear D gene. V shed 6 bases and J shed 0 bases, with 9 bases lying between them. This CDR3 spans 14 amino acids. Germline V gives CDR1 SGHDN, CDR2 FVKESK. CDR3 amino acids: CASRTSGSYNEQFF. In DNA, the CDR3 is TGTGCCAGCAGGACTTCGGGCTCCTACAATGAGCAGTTCTTC.

The V and J genes are TRBV14 and TRBJ1-1, with 9 bases matching TRBD1. J gave up 5 bases and V 5 bases, and 6 bases lay outside the gene matches. Germline values: CDR1 SGHDN, CDR2 FVKESK. The CDR3 consists of 14 residues. The CDR3 DNA reads as TGTGCCAGCAGCACAGGGGGCAGGCGGACTGAAGCTTTCTTT. Its protein product is CASSTGGRRTEAFF.

The chain carries TRBV5-1 and TRBJ2-7, with D tentatively TRBD1 (6 bases). Germline values: CDR1 SGHRS, CDR2 YFSETQ. The ends were cut back, 2 bases at V and 5 bases at J, with 14 bases in the middle. This CDR3 has 14 residues. The chain's CDR3 is CASSFRPGADEQYF. The CDR3 nucleotides are TGCGCCAGCAGCTTTAGGCCAGGGGCGGACGAGCAGTACTTC.

This chain uses TRBV28 with TRBJ1-1; the match to TRBD1 covers 11 bases. The germline V gene has CDR1 MDHEN and CDR2 SYDVKM. The ends lost 6 bases at V and 1 base at J; junction bases unmatched: 13. The CDR3 consists of 18 residues. The chain's CDR3 is CASRLRDRGMGKNTEAFF. The DNA for the CDR3 is TGTGCCAGCAGGCTTCGGGACAGGGGGATGGGGAAGAACACTGAAGCTTTCTTT.

The chain links TRBV6-5 to TRBJ2-7, with D possibly being TRBD1 or TRBD2 (5 bases each). V dropped 7 bases and J dropped 1 base, with 17 bases sitting between them. Looked up from germline, CDR1 is MNHEY and CDR2 is SVGAGI. This CDR3 comprises 15 residues. Written as DNA, the CDR3 is TGTGCCAGCACTTGGGGCTCCCGAGGGTCCTACGAGCAGTACTTC. Amino acid sequence: CASTWGSRGSYEQYF.

V gene TRBV6-1 combines with J gene TRBJ2-7; 8 nucleotides align to TRBD2. The CDR3 spans 14 residues. Germline loops: CDR1 MNHNS, CDR2 SASEGT. V gave up 2 bases and J gave up 5 bases; unmatched junction bases: 5. CDR3 amino acids: CASSESGSEDEQYF. The CDR3 DNA reads as TGTGCCAGCAGTGAAAGCGGGAGTGAAGACGAGCAGTACTTC.

The J gene is TRBJ1-1, the V gene TRBV28; TRBD1 might be the D (5 bases). In germline, CDR1 is MDHEN, CDR2 SYDVKM. There are 13 residues in the CDR3. Trimming stripped 6 bases from V and 5 bases from J, with 13 bases between. CDR3 region: CASRLYQGTEAFF. As DNA, the CDR3 is TGTGCCAGCAGGCTATACCAGGGAACTGAAGCTTTCTTT.

J is TRBJ1-5 and V is TRBV5-8; D is uncertain. The CDR3 has 13 amino acids. CDR1 SGHTS and CDR2 YDEGEE come from the germline V gene. Trimming took off 6 bases at V and 0 bases at J, with 7 bases between the two ends. For the CDR3, the DNA is TGTGCCAGCAAACAGACTAGCAATCAGCCCCAGCATTTT. It yields the protein CASKQTSNQPQHF.

The gene calls are TRBV18 and TRBJ2-1, with D perhaps TRBD1 (5 bases). CDR3 length: 15 amino acids. The V gene's germline CDR1 is KGHSH and CDR2 LQKENI. V lost 2 bases to trimming and J lost 3 bases, with 11 bases between them. CDR3 DNA sequence: TGTGCCAGCTCACCAGACTCGCAGGGCTACAATGAGCAGTTCTTC. This encodes CASSPDSQGYNEQFF.

The J gene is TRBJ2-5, the V gene TRBV29-1; D is ambiguous. Germline V lookup: CDR1 SQVTM, CDR2 ANQGSEA. This CDR3 comprises 14 residues. V lost 0 bases and J 5 bases, leaving 13 bases between the germline ends. The CDR3 DNA reads as TGCAGCGTTGAAGAAAAATTCGCCGGCGAGACCCAGTACTTC. This sequence encodes CSVEEKFAGETQYF. Using reference TRBV29-1 and TRBJ2-5 for the parts outside the CDR3, the full variable domain is SAVISQKPSRDICQRGTSLTIQCQVDSQVTMMFWYRQQPGQSLTLIATANQGSEATYESGFVIDKFPISRPNLTFSTLTVSNMSPEDSSIYLCSVEEKFAGETQYFGPGTRLLVL.

This sequence joins TRBV4-1 and TRBJ1-6, with D tentatively TRBD1 (5 bases). Germline assignment: CDR1 MGHRA and CDR2 YSYEKL. The ends were cut back, 1 base at V and 17 bases at J, with 24 bases in the middle. There are 16 residues in the CDR3. CDR3 residues: CASSQVPGRAARNIHF. CDR3 DNA sequence: TGCGCCAGCAGCCAAGTTCCGGGACGGGCTGCCCGGAATATCCACTTT.

The chain links TRBV5-1 to TRBJ2-1, with D possibly being TRBD1 (5 bases). Trimming stripped 0 bases from V and 4 bases from J, with 11 bases between. CDR1 and CDR2 from the germline V gene are SGHRS and YFSETQ. CDR3 length: 15 residues. The CDR3 DNA follows: TGCGCCAGCAGCTTGGTCCTACAGGCTTACAATGAGCAGTTCTTC. This gives the protein CASSLVLQAYNEQFF.

V and J are TRBV5-1 and TRBJ1-2, with 7 positions matching TRBD1. With 0 bases clipped from V and 4 bases from J, the junction kept 3 bases outside the gene matches. CDR3 length equals 14 residues. CDR1 and CDR2 from the germline V gene are SGHRS and YFSETQ. CDR3 nucleotides: TGCGCCAGCAGCTTGGGAGGGGGCTCCTATGGCTACACCTTC. Translated: CASSLGGGSYGYTF.

This clone came up a few times. The gene calls are TRBV5-1 and TRBJ2-7, with 7 nucleotides matching TRBD2. This CDR3 has 14 residues. V shed 0 bases and J 6 bases; nucleotides not matched to a gene: 6. The germline gives CDR1 SGHRS, CDR2 YFSETQ. CDR3 residues: CASSLAGGYSEQYF. As DNA, the CDR3 is TGCGCCAGCAGCTTGGCCGGGGGGTACTCCGAGCAGTACTTC.

The CDR3 nucleotides are TGCAGCGTTGTTATACACCGAAATGAAGCTTTCTTT. Translation gives CSVVIHRNEAFF. The J gene is TRBJ1-1, the V gene TRBV29-1; D is ambiguous. Trimming removed 4 bases at V and 7 bases at J, with 13 bases between. This CDR3 contains 12 residues. From germline, CDR1 is SQVTM and CDR2 ANQGSEA. The whole variable domain, filled in from reference TRBV29-1 and TRBJ1-1, reads SAVISQKPSRDICQRGTSLTIQCQVDSQVTMMFWYRQQPGQSLTLIATANQGSEATYESGFVIDKFPISRPNLTFSTLTVSNMSPEDSSIYLCSVVIHRNEAFFGQGTRLTVV.

The chain is built from TRBV9 and TRBJ2-2; no clear D. Looked up from germline, CDR1 is SGDLS and CDR2 is YYNGEE. This CDR3 is 12 amino acids long. V was cut by 0 bases and J by 4 bases, with 1 base left in between. CDR3 protein: CASSVVTGELFF. The CDR3 nucleotides read TGTGCCAGCAGCGTAGTCACCGGGGAGCTGTTTTTT.

The gene calls are TRBV28 and TRBJ1-3; no reliable D call. The CDR3 is 14 amino acids. Germline V gene lookup returns CDR1 MDHEN and CDR2 SYDVKM. The V end lost 2 bases, the J end lost 4 bases, and 9 bases lay between the germline ends. The CDR3 DNA is TGTGCCAGCAGTTTAGCCAGAGTGGGAAACACCATATATTTT. It encodes CASSLARVGNTIYF.

This clone appeared a single time. V gene TRBV27 combines with J gene TRBJ2-5; D gene unclear. The germline V and J ends were trimmed by 6 bases and 3 bases, with 14 bases remaining between them. In germline, CDR1 is MNHEY, CDR2 SMNVEV (reference sequence). The CDR3 consists of 14 residues. CDR3 coding DNA: TGTGCCAGCAGCCCTCTCGTACCCGAAGAGACCCAGTACTTC. This gives the protein CASSPLVPEETQYF.

The CDR3 bases are TGTGCCTGGAGTGTAGCCCTAGCGGGCTACAATGAGCAGTTCTTC. Its protein is CAWSVALAGYNEQFF. The rearrangement links TRBV30 to TRBJ2-1; 8 bases map to TRBD2. The CDR3 runs 15 residues. Germline V gene lookup returns CDR1 GTSNPN and CDR2 SVGIG (reference sequence). The junction had 4 bases not matched to a gene; V was cut back by 0 bases and J by 3 bases.

The chain has TRBV7-9 and TRBJ2-1; D uncertain. The V end was cut by 1 base, the J end by 8 bases, with 9 bases between. The CDR3 has 13 amino acids. Looked up from germline, CDR1 is SEHNR and CDR2 is FQNEAQ (reference sequence). The CDR3 coding sequence is TGTGCCAGCAGCTTAGATTACACGGATGAGCAGTTCTTC. It encodes CASSLDYTDEQFF.

This clone showed up just a few times. This rearrangement joins TRBV19 to TRBJ2-5; the match to TRBD2 covers 7 bases. Germline CDR1 is LNHDA and CDR2 is SQIVND (reference sequence). The V gene end was trimmed by 3 bases and the J gene end by 5 bases; junction bases not matched to a gene: 12. CDR3 length equals 16 residues. The CDR3 nucleotides read TGTGCCAGTAGTATCGGGGGGAGGTCGCGAGGGGAGACCCAGTACTTC. Protein: CASSIGGRSRGETQYF.

V and J are TRBV15 and TRBJ2-3; 8 bases are a match to TRBD1. The V segment lost 0 bases and the J segment 0 bases; nucleotides outside the gene matches: 2. The germline V gene encodes CDR1 LNHNV and CDR2 YYDKDF (reference sequence). The CDR3 length is 16 residues. The chain's CDR3 is CATSRDGDRSTDTQYF. In nucleotides, the CDR3 is TGTGCCACCAGCAGAGACGGGGACAGGAGCACAGATACGCAGTATTTT.